The clone carrying this TCR beta chain was counted only a few times. The antigen is undetermined. In the same sample, other DNA sequences code for this CDR3. The CDR3 has 15 amino acids. The V gene's germline CDR1 is SGDLS and CDR2 YYNGEE. Losses at the gene ends were 4 bases for V and 5 bases for J; bases not matched to a gene: 7. This record comes from a study of beta chain features in type 1 diabetes. Stem cell-like memory, regulatory, central memory and naive CD4+ cells were sorted via CD45RO/CCR7/CD25/CD127/CD95/CD27. Study results and caveats: Healthy donors had naive, central memory and Treg TCRB repertoires that appeared less similar than those seen among patients. Shorter TCRB CDR3s, moderately but significantly so, marked every one of the four CD4+ subsets in Type 1 diabetes patients.

Since all of the isolated RNA was reverse transcribed, expressed TCRB transcripts were what got sequenced. Data came from immunoSEQ multiplex PCR; TCRdb stores just in-frame clones and leaves some out. The profile shows about 340,000 clones, approximately 13% of them singletons. The sequence was obtained from a woman aged 18-29 years with type 1 diabetes. The chain recombines TRBV9 with TRBJ2-1, with 9 positions matching TRBD1. Material: naive CD4+ T cells from blood. CDR3 nucleotides: TGTGCCAGCAGCCCGGGACAGGGAGCCGACAATGAGCAGTTCTTC. This codes for CASSPGQGADNEQFF.